Each of the 8 T cell receptor beta chains below was sequenced from the same sample in a study of a mutant IDH1 vaccine in newly diagnosed glioma. No antigens are known for them. Time point specified: week 11, during vaccination. Vaccine doses each comprised 300 ug of mutant IDH1 20-mer peptide, with topical imiquimod. TCRdb keeps only in-frame clones here, not all; method: immunoSEQ multiplex PCR. This table has tens of thousands of clones, about 70% appearing once. The sequences come from peripheral blood mononuclear cells (PBMCs), collected from a glioma patient whose treatment included an IDH1 peptide vaccine. These receptors all stem from a young man with glioma. Some clones in this sample may be carry-over from other donors' samples.

This clone appeared a single time. J is TRBJ2-7 and V is TRBV27; D remains unclear. This CDR3 is 15 amino acids long. CDR1 and CDR2 (germline): MNHEY, SMNVEV (reference sequence). V lost 4 bases and J 0 bases, leaving 13 bases between the germline ends. This CDR3 reads CASSYAFRSSYEQYF. DNA of the CDR3: TGTGCCAGCAGTTACGCCTTTAGGAGCTCCTACGAGCAGTACTTC.

This clone was counted between two and nine times. This sequence joins TRBV7-9 and TRBJ2-2; D remains ambiguous. V lost 5 bases and J 7 bases, leaving 11 bases between the germline ends. This CDR3 spans 13 amino acids. Per germline, CDR1 SEHNR and CDR2 FQNEAQ (reference sequence). For the CDR3, the DNA is TGTGCCAGCAGCGCCGGACCAGGCGGGGAGCTGTTTTTT. Its protein is CASSAGPGGELFF.

The V gene is TRBV9, the J gene TRBJ2-1, with TRBD2 identical over 8 bases. Germline CDR1 SGDLS, CDR2 YYNGEE. V was clipped by 0 bases and J by 0 bases; unmatched bases: 2. This CDR3 has 16 residues. DNA for the CDR3: TGTGCCAGCAGCGTAGACGGGGGGGCCTCCTACAATGAGCAGTTCTTC. As protein: CASSVDGGASYNEQFF.

This chain links TRBV5-1 with TRBJ2-2; no firm D call. The germline V and J ends were trimmed by 3 bases and 1 base, with 10 bases remaining between them. Germline loops: CDR1 SGHRS, CDR2 YFSETQ. The CDR3 runs 15 residues. DNA of the CDR3: TGCGCCAGCAGCTCCGAGGCAGAGAACACCGGGGAGCTGTTTTTT. Translating it yields CASSSEAENTGELFF.

The chain uses TRBV6-5 and TRBJ2-3; D possibly corresponds to TRBD1 (5 bases). The ends were cut back, 7 bases at V and 5 bases at J, with 13 bases in the middle. The CDR3 length is 13 residues. Germline loops: CDR1 MNHEY, CDR2 SVGAGI. This CDR3 is CASKIREGDTQYF. The CDR3, as DNA: TGTGCCAGCAAGATCAGGGAAGGAGATACGCAGTATTTT.

The J gene is TRBJ2-7, the V gene TRBV6-1; either TRBD1 or TRBD2 may fit D (5 bases each). Between the trimmed V and J ends, which lost 4 bases and 0 bases, there was a span of 13 bases. CDR1 and CDR2 (germline): MNHNS, SASEGT. The CDR3 is 15 amino acids. CDR3 sequence: CASSGAHGASYEQYF. The CDR3, as DNA: TGTGCCAGCAGTGGGGCCCACGGGGCCTCCTACGAGCAGTACTTC.

This clone was counted a few times. This rearrangement joins TRBV5-5 to TRBJ1-2, with D possibly being TRBD1 (6 bases). Per germline, CDR1 SGHKS and CDR2 YYEKEE (reference sequence). The CDR3 spans 15 residues. With 3 bases removed from V and 0 bases from J, the gap between germline ends came to 12 bases. The CDR3 DNA follows: TGTGCCAGCAGCTCCCCGGACAGAGCTAACTATGGCTACACCTTC. Translation: CASSSPDRANYGYTF.

This clone was recorded once. The genes are TRBV11-2 and TRBJ1-5; D not resolved. CDR1 is SGHAT, CDR2 FQNNGV, per germline. The CDR3 has 14 residues. Trimming pared 1 base from V and 9 bases from J, leaving 13 bases between. The CDR3 DNA reads as TGTGCCAGCAGCTTAGGTTCAGCCGGACCGCCCCAGCATTTT. This codes for CASSLGSAGPPQHF.